This paragraph covers one T cell receptor (beta chain) sequence. The target of this receptor is not known. No much larger clone is present one base from it, and per-base qualities are unavailable. Collaborating institutions collected whole blood in K2EDTA tubes following their own protocols. For TCRbeta analysis, collaborators shipped samples in one of three forms: frozen whole blood, isolated PBMCs, or DNA extracted from either of those sample types. The data were taken from a study of blood T cell repertoires in COVID-19 (dated by TCRdb to the early 2020s). Study-wide context: Samples from collaborators originated in the United States, Italy and Spain and spanned both the acute and convalescent phases of COVID-19. The material from the prospective study consisted of cDNA or gDNA derived from T cells, B-cell-depleted T cells, or PBMCs. Subjects who had been exposed to COVID-19, were actively infected with it, or had recovered from it provided the deeply sampled blood TCRbeta repertoires that made up the dataset. The repertoires were made available in a free public database intended to serve as a resource for research on the immune response to SARS-CoV-2. The samples were drawn from two sources: the first 160 participants of the ongoing ImmuneRACE study, and 1,254 subjects contributed by 6 global collaborators. Nearly every sample came with metadata listing a de-identified subject ID, COVID-19 status, age in years and sex. HLA class I and class II types, where available, came from metadata supplied by the sample provider rather than from assay-based typing. The full study reports these points: The amount of clinical and demographic metadata varied by source and participant and was provided uncurated.

The immunoSEQ Assay, a bias-controlled multiplex PCR, was used to amplify TCRbeta CDR3 regions from genomic DNA. The study's own analysis went as follows. The number of nucleated cells in each sample was estimated from the amplification of reference gene primers within the assay. To quantify the absolute abundance of each unique TCRbeta CDR3 rearrangement, sequence reads were collapsed and filtered. Productive Simpson clonality was computed per sample as the square root of Simpson's diversity index over productive rearrangements. TCRdb holds this immuneACCESS table with in-frame rearrangements only. Some clones are missing; in checked studies, unresolved V genes explain under half, and the rest has no known cause. V and J calls and clone size are as listed in that table; D and trimming were resolved from the DNA. This sample gives about 64,000 clones in total; around 84% of them show up just once. Jointly, the top ten make up more than 2.5% of the sample.

V ends up 2 bases short and J 0 bases short, with an unmatched junction base count of 18. There are 21 amino acids in the CDR3, from cysteine to phenylalanine inclusive. Only CDR3 DNA remains: 63 bases, in frame from the first base. CDR1 and CDR2, per the germline V gene (reference sequence), are GTSNPN and SVGIG. The V gene is TRBV30 and the J gene is TRBJ2-4, with 11 central nucleotides matching TRBD2. This clonotype originated in a man aged 45-65 years with active COVID-19. What was sequenced was peripheral blood. CDR3 region: CAWSLLGDAASGRTAKNIQYF. The nucleotide sequence reads as follows: TGTGCCTGGAGTCTTCTAGGAGATGCTGCTAGCGGGAGGACAGCCAAAAACATTCAGTACTTC. Extended through the reference TRBV30 and TRBJ2-4 proteins, this CDR3 yields the full variable domain: SQTIHQWPATLVQPVGSPLSLECTVEGTSNPNLYWYRQAAGRGLQLLFYSVGIGQISSEVPQNLSASRPQDRQFILSSKKLLLSDSGFYLCAWSLLGDAASGRTAKNIQYFGAGTRLSVL.